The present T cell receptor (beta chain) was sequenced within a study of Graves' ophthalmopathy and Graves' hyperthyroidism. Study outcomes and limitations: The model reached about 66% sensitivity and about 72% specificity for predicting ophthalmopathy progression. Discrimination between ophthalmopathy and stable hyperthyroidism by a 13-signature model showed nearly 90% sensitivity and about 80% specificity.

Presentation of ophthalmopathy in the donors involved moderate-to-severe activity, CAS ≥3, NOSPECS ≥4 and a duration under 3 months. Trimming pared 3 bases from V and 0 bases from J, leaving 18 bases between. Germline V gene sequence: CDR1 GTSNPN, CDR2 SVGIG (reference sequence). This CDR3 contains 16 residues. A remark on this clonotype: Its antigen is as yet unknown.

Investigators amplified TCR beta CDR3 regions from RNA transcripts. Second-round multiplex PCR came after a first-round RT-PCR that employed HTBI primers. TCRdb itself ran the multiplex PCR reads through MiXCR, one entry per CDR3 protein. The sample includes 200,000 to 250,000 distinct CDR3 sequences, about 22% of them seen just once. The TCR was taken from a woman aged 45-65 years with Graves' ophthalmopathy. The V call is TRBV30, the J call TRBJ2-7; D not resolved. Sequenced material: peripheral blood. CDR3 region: CAWRAKPKQSSYEQYF. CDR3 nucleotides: TGTGCCTGGAGGGCCAAACCAAAACAAAGCTCCTACGAGCAGTACTTC. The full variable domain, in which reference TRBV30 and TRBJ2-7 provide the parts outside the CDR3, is SQTIHQWPATLVQPVGSPLSLECTVEGTSNPNLYWYRQAAGRGLQLLFYSVGIGQISSEVPQNLSASRPQDRQFILSSKKLLLSDSGFYLCAWRAKPKQSSYEQYFGPGTRLTVT.